One and the same sample provided the 23 T cell receptor beta chains below, sequenced in a study of metastatic and nonmetastatic thyroid tumors. TCRdb reanalyzed the PCR reads via MiXCR. This sample has more than 20,000 clones, with roughly 12% found just once. Among the patients, none had received any treatment before thyroid surgery. The sample was blood. These receptors came from a female donor with papillary thyroid cancer or a benign thyroid nodule (not recorded which). Some clones in this sample may be carry-over from other donors' samples.

This clone was observed once. A much larger clone differs by one base, so this may be a read error. The chain combines TRBV5-6 with TRBJ1-1; 7 bases are a match to TRBD1. Germline CDR1 SGHDT, CDR2 YYEEEE. The length of the CDR3 is 17 residues. Trimming at V came to 5 bases and at J to 1 base, leaving 14 bases not matched to a gene. This chain's CDR3 is CASRPDRVLYWNTEAFF. CDR3 in DNA: TGTGCCAGCAGGCCCGACAGGGTGCTGTATTGGAACACTGAAGCTTTCTTT. The full variable domain, completed using reference TRBV5-6 and TRBJ1-1, is DAGVTQSPTHLIKTRGQQVTLRCSPKSGHDTVSWYQQALGQGPQFIFQYYEEEERQRGNFPDRFSGHQFPNYSSELNVNALLLGDSALYLCASRPDRVLYWNTEAFFGQGTRLTVV.

This clone was found many times. The chain recombines TRBV5-1 with TRBJ1-2; D is uncertain. Germline CDR1 reads SGHRS; CDR2 reads YFSETQ. The CDR3 spans 18 residues. V was clipped by 0 bases and J by 0 bases, with 18 bases between them. In nucleotides, the CDR3 is TGCGCCAGCAGCTTGGTGTGGGATAAGGGCCAGGCTAACTATGGCTACACCTTC. It is translated as CASSLVWDKGQANYGYTF.

At least ten counts were recorded for this clone. The J gene is TRBJ2-1, the V gene TRBV7-9; D may be TRBD1 (6 bases). V was cut by 1 base and J by 11 bases, with 9 bases left in between. Germline CDR1 reads SEHNR; CDR2 reads FQNEAQ (reference sequence). The CDR3 contains 12 residues. The CDR3 nucleotides are TGTGCCAGCAGCTTAGGGGACATCCAGCAGTTCTTC. Its protein is CASSLGDIQQFF.

The chain links TRBV6-1 to TRBJ2-3, with 8 nucleotides matching TRBD1. Germline CDR1 reads MNHNS; CDR2 reads SASEGT. The J segment lost 4 bases and the V segment lost 3 bases, leaving 0 bases of the junction unmatched. This CDR3 spans 13 amino acids. For the CDR3, the DNA is TGTGCCAGCAGTGACAGGGGGCCAGATACGCAGTATTTT. Translation gives CASSDRGPDTQYF.

This clone came up many times. The chain joins TRBV12-3 or TRBV12-4 to TRBJ1-3, with D unclear. V lost 5 bases to trimming and J lost 4 bases, with 6 bases between them. The CDR3 totals 12 residues. The CDR3 here is CASSLQGNTIYF. The CDR3 nucleotides read TGTGCCAGCAGTCTTCAGGGAAACACCATATATTTT.

Many counts were recorded for this clone. The rearrangement uses TRBV7-6 and TRBJ2-1, with 8 bases identical to TRBD2. This CDR3 spans 15 amino acids. Germline loops: CDR1 SGHVS, CDR2 FNYEAQ. V shed 5 bases, J shed 1 base, and the junction held 4 bases outside the gene matches. As DNA, the CDR3 is TGTGCCAGCAGCCAATTAGCGGGGTCCTACAATGAGCAGTTCTTC. Encoded protein: CASSQLAGSYNEQFF.

The rearrangement joins TRBV11-2 to TRBJ1-2; D is undetermined. Germline V gene data show CDR1 as SGHAT and CDR2 as FQNNGV. CDR3 length: 12 amino acids. Trimming took 6 bases from V and 2 from J, leaving 7 bases between them. CDR3: CASRGRNYGYTF. As DNA, the CDR3 is TGTGCCAGCAGAGGGAGAAACTATGGCTACACCTTC.

Comments on this clone: A clone one base away is much larger, so this may be a read error. Other DNA sequences within the sample encode an identical CDR3. This chain joins TRBV20-1 and TRBJ2-3; possibly TRBD2 for D (6 bases). Germline V gene sequence: CDR1 DFQATT, CDR2 SNEGSKA (reference sequence). The CDR3 is made up of 13 amino acids. The CDR3 nucleotides are TGCAGTGCTAGCCGGGAGACCACGGATACTCAGTATTTT. It specifies CSASRETTDTQYF.

This clone was counted many times. The genes are TRBV5-6 and TRBJ1-3; 12 positions agree with TRBD1. The CDR3 runs to 16 residues. Germline CDR1 SGHDT, CDR2 YYEEEE. Germline trimming cut 2 bases from V and 4 bases from J; bases unmatched to any gene: 4. This CDR3 reads CASSFRDRGHGNTIYF. DNA of the CDR3: TGTGCCAGCAGCTTCAGGGACAGGGGGCACGGAAACACCATATATTTT.

In its sample, this clone was seen a few times. V is TRBV5-1 and J is TRBJ1-3, with D unresolved. The V and J ends lost 1 base and 8 bases respectively, with 10 bases between them. Per the germline V gene, CDR1 is SGHRS and CDR2 is YFSETQ. This CDR3 is 13 amino acids long. The CDR3 loop is CASSLTLGDTIYF. In DNA, the CDR3 is TGCGCCAGCAGCTTGACTCTTGGGGACACCATATATTTT.

About this clone: A much larger clone lies a single base off, so this may be a read error. The rearrangement uses TRBV9 and TRBJ2-5; D ambiguous. The CDR3 spans 14 residues. In germline, CDR1 is SGDLS, CDR2 YYNGEE. CDR3 sequence reads: CTSSVVGFGETQYF. The DNA of the CDR3 is TGTACCAGCAGCGTAGTCGGGTTCGGAGAGACCCAGTACTTC.

In its sample, this clone was seen many times. The gene calls are TRBV5-6 and TRBJ2-1; TRBD1 or TRBD2 may be the D gene (5 bases each). The CDR3 is 14 residues long. Germline V gives CDR1 SGHDT, CDR2 YYEEEE. V gave up 4 bases and J gave up 5 bases, with 13 bases separating them. The CDR3 bases are TGTGCCAGCAGCACCGGGACGGCAAACAATGAGCAGTTCTTC. Its protein is CASSTGTANNEQFF.

As for this clone: A read error may account for a junction end that differs from germline. This chain connects TRBV4-1 to TRBJ2-7; 8 nucleotides align to TRBD1. CDR1 MGHRA and CDR2 YSYEKL come from the germline V gene. The CDR3 is made up of 15 amino acids. The DNA of the CDR3 is TGCGCCAGTAGCCCCCGGTCAGGGGGCTTGTACGAGCAGTACTTC. This codes for CASSPRSGGLYEQYF.

For this clone: Here the CDR3 omits its conserved ending phenylalanine or tryptophan, so a read error is the likely source. The CDR3 region has the DNA TGTGCCATCAGTTTTCCAGGGGGCAGAGGCTACACCCTC. Amino acid sequence: CAISFPGGRGYTL. V gene TRBV6-1 combines with J gene TRBJ1-2; 8 bases map to TRBD1. Germline V gene sequence: CDR1 MNHNS, CDR2 SASEGT. There are 13 residues in the CDR3.

The V call is TRBV11-2, the J call TRBJ2-1; maybe TRBD2 (6 bases). CDR3 size: 15 residues. Germline V CDR1 and CDR2: SGHAT, FQNNGV. The germline V and J ends were trimmed by 5 bases and 3 bases, with 14 bases remaining between them. The chain's CDR3 is CASSLRTIVYNEQFF. CDR3 coding DNA: TGTGCCAGCAGCCTACGGACTATCGTCTACAATGAGCAGTTCTTC.

This clone was recorded many times. In the same sample, other DNA sequences code for this CDR3. The chain carries TRBV11-1 and TRBJ2-7; 8 nucleotides line up with TRBD2. J gave up 3 bases and V 1 base, and 8 bases lay outside the gene matches. Germline V gene data show CDR1 as SGHAT and CDR2 as FQDESV (reference sequence). The CDR3 has 16 residues. CDR3 sequence (DNA): TGTGCCAGCAGCTTAGATGTACTAGCGGCAAACTACGAGCAGTACTTC. It encodes CASSLDVLAANYEQYF. Complete variable domain (other parts from reference TRBV11-1 and TRBJ2-7): EAEVAQSPRYKITEKSQAVAFWCDPISGHATLYWYRQILGQGPELLVQFQDESVVDDSQLPKDRFSAERLKGVDSTLKIQPAELGDSAMYLCASSLDVLAANYEQYFGPGTRLTVT.

This clone was found a few times. The V gene is TRBV6-1, the J gene TRBJ2-7, with a weak D call TRBD1 (6 bases). Germline CDR1 reads MNHNS; CDR2 reads SASEGT. The CDR3 length is 13 residues. The V end was cut by 6 bases, the J end by 0 bases, with 9 bases between. The CDR3 DNA is TGTGCCAGCAGCAGGGACATCTCCTACGAGCAGTACTTC. Translation: CASSRDISYEQYF.

Turning to this clone: The junction departs from the called germline gene at one end, perhaps through a read error. This chain joins TRBV7-3 and TRBJ1-2; D is unclear. This CDR3 has 17 amino acids. Germline V gene data show CDR1 as SGHTA and CDR2 as FQGTGA. The CDR3 reads CANSLQNQVPPNYGYTF. In DNA, the CDR3 is TGTGCCAACAGCTTACAGAACCAGGTGCCACCTAACTATGGCTACACCTTC.

This clone was detected many times. The chain has TRBV6-4 and TRBJ1-1; the match to TRBD1 covers 7 bases. Germline V lookup: CDR1 MRHNA, CDR2 SNTAGT. This CDR3 region has 14 residues. V dropped 2 bases and J dropped 1; count of bases not matched to a gene: 1. The DNA for the CDR3 is TGTGCCAGCAGTGACGGGACAGAGAACACTGAAGCTTTCTTT. Translated, it gives CASSDGTENTEAFF.

By share, this clone ranks as medium-sized (0.01 to 0.1%). The chain links TRBV28 to TRBJ1-2; possible D gene TRBD1, 6 bases. The germline gives CDR1 MDHEN, CDR2 SYDVKM. This CDR3 is built from 13 residues. The V gene lost 3 bases and the J gene lost 4 bases, with 9 bases spanning the gap. This CDR3 reads CASSFDRSYGYTF. CDR3 nucleotides: TGTGCCAGCAGTTTTGACAGGAGCTATGGCTACACCTTC.

In this sample, this clone turned up a few times. The chain uses TRBV6-1 and TRBJ1-3; D is unresolved. V was pared by 6 bases and J by 0 bases, with 12 bases between. Germline assignment: CDR1 MNHNS and CDR2 SASEGT. This CDR3 comprises 15 residues. CDR3 protein: CASRMRVDSGNTIYF. The CDR3 region has the DNA TGTGCCAGCAGGATGCGGGTGGACTCTGGAAACACCATATATTTT.

This clone was counted many times. V gene TRBV3-1 combines with J gene TRBJ1-4; a weak D match, TRBD1 (6 bases). Trimming pared 3 bases from V and 2 bases from J, leaving 7 bases between. Germline lookup yields CDR1 LGHDT and CDR2 YNNKEL (reference sequence). CDR3 length: 14 amino acids. This CDR3 reads CASSQRGTNEKLFF. CDR3 nucleotides: TGTGCCAGCAGCCAGAGGGGGACTAATGAAAAACTGTTTTTT.

This clone was recorded at least ten times. The gene calls are TRBV13 and TRBJ2-1; 9 bases are shared with TRBD2. Per germline, CDR1 PRHDT and CDR2 FYEKMQ (reference sequence). V lost 3 bases, J lost 0 bases, and 0 bases stayed unmatched. The CDR3 has 15 amino acids. Here the CDR3 DNA reads TGTGCCAGCAGCTTTAGCGGGAGCTCCTACAATGAGCAGTTCTTC. Its translation is CASSFSGSSYNEQFF.